This note documents a single T cell receptor (beta chain) sequence. Residents of about two dozen US areas, aged about 18 to 95 years, made up the participants. Clinical histories supplied by participants themselves formed the basis of cohort assignment. It was within 2 weeks before study entry that exposed participants met a COVID-19 case. This specimen comes from a study of blood T cell repertoires in COVID-19. Original data processing: Estimated nucleated cell counts came from reference gene primer amplification. Repertoires were generated with immunoSEQ multiplex PCR, while TCRdb's copy carries only in-frame clones and drops some. The V and J calls and the clone size are those of that table, but D and trimming were determined from the DNA. The data contain 200,000 to 250,000 clones, 70% to 90% of them singletons. This CDR3 is 16 amino acids long. The V and J ends lost 5 bases and 0 bases, in that order; junction bases with no gene match: 5. The germline V gene encodes CDR1 LNHDA and CDR2 SQIVND (reference sequence).

The origin of this receptor is a man aged 50 to 59 who had been exposed to COVID-19. The chain combines TRBV19 with TRBJ1-5; 9 nucleotides match TRBD1. Material: PBMCs or T cells enriched from blood (not recorded which). CDR3 region: CASSPGTGRSNQPQHF. The CDR3 nucleotides read TGTGCCAGTAGTCCCGGGACAGGGCGTAGCAATCAGCCCCAGCATTTT.